Below are 2 T cell receptor beta chains sequenced from a single sample in a study of control samples from healthy donors and cancer patients (dated by TCRdb to 2018 to 2020). Libraries came from the immunoSEQ multiplex PCR assay. Not all clones reach the TCRdb copy of this immuneACCESS table, which keeps in-frame sequences only. Checked studies attribute under half of the gap to unresolved V genes and leave the rest unexplained. In this sample the table shows approximately 26,000 clones, under 95% of which occur a single time. The leading ten clones occupy around an eighth of the sample. The sample comprised PBMCs. Source of these receptors: a man in his fifties or sixties with lung cancer.

The V gene is TRBV3-1 (or the pseudogene TRBV3-2), the J gene TRBJ2-1; no clear D. Trimming removed 8 bases from V and 3 bases from J, with 11 bases in between. Germline V CDR1 and CDR2: LGHDT, YNNKEL (reference sequence). The length of the CDR3 is 13 residues. As DNA, the CDR3 is TGTGCCAGCTCTCTGGGTTACTACAATGAGCAGTTCTTC. Translation gives CASSLGYYNEQFF.

The rearrangement uses TRBV5-1 and TRBJ1-3; D call uncertain. Trimming took 0 bases from V and 0 from J, leaving 7 bases between them. The germline V gene has CDR1 SGHRS and CDR2 YFSETQ. The CDR3 has 15 residues. CDR3 in DNA: TGCGCCAGCAGCTTGGACGGGGTCTCTGGAAACACCATATATTTT. Its protein is CASSLDGVSGNTIYF.